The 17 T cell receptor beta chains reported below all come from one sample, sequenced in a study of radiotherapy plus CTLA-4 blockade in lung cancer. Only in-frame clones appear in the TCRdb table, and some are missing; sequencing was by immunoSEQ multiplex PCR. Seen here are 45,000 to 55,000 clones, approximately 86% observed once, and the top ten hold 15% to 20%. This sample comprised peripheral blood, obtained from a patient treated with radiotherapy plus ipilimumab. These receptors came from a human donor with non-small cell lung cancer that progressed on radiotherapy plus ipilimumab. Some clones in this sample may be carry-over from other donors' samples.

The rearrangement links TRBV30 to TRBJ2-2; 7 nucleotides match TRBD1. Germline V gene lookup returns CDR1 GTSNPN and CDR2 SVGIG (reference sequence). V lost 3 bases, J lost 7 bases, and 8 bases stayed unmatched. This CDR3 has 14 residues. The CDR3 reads CAWSTGTVNGELFF. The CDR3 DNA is TGTGCCTGGAGCACCGGGACAGTAAACGGGGAGCTGTTTTTT.

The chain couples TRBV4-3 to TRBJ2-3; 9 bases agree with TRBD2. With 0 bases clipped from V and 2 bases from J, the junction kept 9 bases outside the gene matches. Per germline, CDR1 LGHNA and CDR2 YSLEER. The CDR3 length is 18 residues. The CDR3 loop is CASSQDPSGIAFTDTQYF. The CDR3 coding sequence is TGCGCCAGCAGCCAAGATCCTAGCGGGATAGCTTTCACAGATACGCAGTATTTT.

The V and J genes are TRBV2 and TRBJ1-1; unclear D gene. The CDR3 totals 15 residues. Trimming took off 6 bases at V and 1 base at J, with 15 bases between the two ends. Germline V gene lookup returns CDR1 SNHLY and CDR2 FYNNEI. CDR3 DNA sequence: TGTGCCAGCAGACCAGCCCAGCGGGGGAACACTGAAGCTTTCTTT. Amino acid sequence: CASRPAQRGNTEAFF.

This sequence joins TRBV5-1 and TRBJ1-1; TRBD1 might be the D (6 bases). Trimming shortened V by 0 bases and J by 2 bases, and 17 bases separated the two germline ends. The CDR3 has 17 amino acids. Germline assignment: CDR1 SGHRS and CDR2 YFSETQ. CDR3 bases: TGCGCCAGCAGCTTGGCTGGACAGCATTACATTAACACTGAAGCTTTCTTT. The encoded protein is CASSLAGQHYINTEAFF.

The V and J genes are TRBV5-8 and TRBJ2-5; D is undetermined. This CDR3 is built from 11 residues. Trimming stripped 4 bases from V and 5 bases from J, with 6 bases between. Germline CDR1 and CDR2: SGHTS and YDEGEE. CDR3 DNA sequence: TGTGCCAGCAGCCTTCCCGAGACCCAGTACTTC. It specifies CASSLPETQYF.

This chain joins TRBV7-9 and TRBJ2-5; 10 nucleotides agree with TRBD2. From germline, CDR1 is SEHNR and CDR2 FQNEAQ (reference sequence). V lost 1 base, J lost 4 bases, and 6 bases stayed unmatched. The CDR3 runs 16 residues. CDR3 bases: TGTGCCAGCAGCTTAGGGCTAGCGGGAGAAGGAGAGACCCAGTACTTC. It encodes CASSLGLAGEGETQYF. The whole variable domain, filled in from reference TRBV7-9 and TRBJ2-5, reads DTGVSQNPRHKITKRGQNVTFRCDPISEHNRLYWYRQTLGQGPEFLTYFQNEAQLEKSRLLSDRFSAERPKGSFSTLEIQRTEQGDSAMYLCASSLGLAGEGETQYFGPGTRLLVL.

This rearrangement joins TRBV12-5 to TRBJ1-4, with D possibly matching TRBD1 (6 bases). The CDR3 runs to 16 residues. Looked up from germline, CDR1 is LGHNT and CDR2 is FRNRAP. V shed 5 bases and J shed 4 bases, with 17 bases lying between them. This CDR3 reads CASGIFPDRFNEKLFF. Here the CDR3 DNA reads TGTGCTAGTGGTATTTTCCCGGACAGATTTAATGAAAAACTGTTTTTT.

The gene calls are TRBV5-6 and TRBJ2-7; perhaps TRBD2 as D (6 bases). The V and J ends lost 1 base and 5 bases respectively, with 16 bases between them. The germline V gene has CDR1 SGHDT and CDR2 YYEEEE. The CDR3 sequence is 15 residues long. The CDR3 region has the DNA TGTGCCAGCAGCTTGTCGTTCCAGGGACTGAACGAGCAGTACTTC. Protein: CASSLSFQGLNEQYF.

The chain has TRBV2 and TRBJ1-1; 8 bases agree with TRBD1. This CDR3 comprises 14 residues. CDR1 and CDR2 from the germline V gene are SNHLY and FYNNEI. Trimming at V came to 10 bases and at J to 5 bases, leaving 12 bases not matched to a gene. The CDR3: CATQDRASGTEAFF. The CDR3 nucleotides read TGTGCCACCCAGGACAGGGCAAGCGGGACTGAAGCTTTCTTT.

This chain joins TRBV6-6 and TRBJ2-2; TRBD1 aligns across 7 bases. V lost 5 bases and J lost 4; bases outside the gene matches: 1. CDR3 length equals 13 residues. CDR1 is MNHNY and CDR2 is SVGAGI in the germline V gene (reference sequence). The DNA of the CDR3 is TGTGCCAGCAGTCCAGGGGGCACCGGGGAGCTGTTTTTT. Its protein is CASSPGGTGELFF.

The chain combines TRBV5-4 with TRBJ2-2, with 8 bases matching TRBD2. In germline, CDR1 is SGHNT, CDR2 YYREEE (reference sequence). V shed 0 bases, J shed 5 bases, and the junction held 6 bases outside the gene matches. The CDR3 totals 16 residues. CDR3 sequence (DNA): TGTGCCAGCAGCTTGGAACCTAGCGGGCTTACCGGGGAGCTGTTTTTT. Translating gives CASSLEPSGLTGELFF.

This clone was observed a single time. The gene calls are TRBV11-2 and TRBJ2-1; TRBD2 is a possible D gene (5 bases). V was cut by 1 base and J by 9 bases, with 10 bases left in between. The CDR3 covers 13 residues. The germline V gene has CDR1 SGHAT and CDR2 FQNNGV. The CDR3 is CASSLVWRVEQFF. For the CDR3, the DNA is TGTGCCAGCAGCTTAGTCTGGCGGGTTGAGCAGTTCTTC.

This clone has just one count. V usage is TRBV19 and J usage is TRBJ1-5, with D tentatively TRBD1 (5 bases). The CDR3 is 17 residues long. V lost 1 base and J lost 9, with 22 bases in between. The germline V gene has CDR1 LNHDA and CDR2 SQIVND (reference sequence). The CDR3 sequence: CASSIVWTRSLLGPQHF. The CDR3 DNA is TGTGCCAGTAGTATAGTATGGACAAGAAGTCTCTTAGGGCCCCAGCATTTT.

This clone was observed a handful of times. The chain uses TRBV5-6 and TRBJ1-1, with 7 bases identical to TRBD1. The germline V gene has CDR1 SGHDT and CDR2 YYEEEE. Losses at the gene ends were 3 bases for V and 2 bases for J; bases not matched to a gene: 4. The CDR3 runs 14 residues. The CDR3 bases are TGTGCCAGCAGCTGGGACAGCCTAAACACTGAAGCTTTCTTT. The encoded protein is CASSWDSLNTEAFF.

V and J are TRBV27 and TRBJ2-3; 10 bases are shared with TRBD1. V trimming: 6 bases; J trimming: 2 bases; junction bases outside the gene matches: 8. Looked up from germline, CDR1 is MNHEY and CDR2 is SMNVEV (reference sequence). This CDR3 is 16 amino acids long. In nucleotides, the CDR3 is TGTGCCAGCAGACTCGGGACAGGGGCGAACACAGATACGCAGTATTTT. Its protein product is CASRLGTGANTDTQYF.

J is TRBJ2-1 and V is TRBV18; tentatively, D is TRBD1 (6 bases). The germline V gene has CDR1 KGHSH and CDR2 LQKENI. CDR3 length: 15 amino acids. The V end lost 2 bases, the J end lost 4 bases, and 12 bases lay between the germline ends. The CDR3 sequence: CASSPWTETYNEQFF. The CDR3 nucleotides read TGTGCCAGCTCACCATGGACAGAGACTTACAATGAGCAGTTCTTC.

This chain's CDR3 is CASSLERGAHEQYF. The CDR3 DNA sequence: TGTGCCAGCAGCTTAGAACGGGGGGCCCACGAGCAGTACTTC. The V call is TRBV11-3, the J call TRBJ2-7; maybe TRBD2 (7 bases). V lost 0 bases and J lost 5, with 11 bases in between. This CDR3 has 14 residues. Germline V gene data show CDR1 as SGHNT and CDR2 as YENEEA.